This T cell receptor beta chain was documented in a study of T cell repertoires in cytomegalovirus infection. Looking at the study overall: Evidence of both CMV infection and a matching HLA type came from public TCR beta signatures.

MiXCR, run by TCRdb on the reads, gives a single entry per CDR3 protein. The repertoire includes just over 150,000 distinct CDR3 sequences, about a quarter of them detected once, and about a tenth sits in the top ten. This clonotype came up many times. The CDR3 consists of 15 residues. Germline V gene lookup returns CDR1 SNHLY and CDR2 FYNNEI. V was pared by 5 bases and J by 2 bases, with 10 bases between. The chain links TRBV2 to TRBJ2-6; D possibly matches TRBD1 or TRBD2 (6 bases each). This clonotype was obtained from a human donor in good health (CMV status not recorded). Some clones in this sample may be carry-over from other donors' samples. What was sequenced was PBMCs. The CDR3 protein is CASSPEGAGANVLTF. DNA for the CDR3: TGTGCCAGCAGTCCGGAGGGGGCTGGGGCCAACGTCCTGACTTTC.